These T cell receptor beta chains were read from a single sample in a study of blood T cell repertoires in COVID-19. Libraries were prepared by immunoSEQ multiplex PCR; TCRdb keeps only in-frame clonotypes and omits some of them. The sample has about 300,000 clones, 80% to 95% seen once. Sequencing was done on a sample of peripheral blood. These receptors were collected from a woman aged 30 to 39 with COVID-19, enrolled during active disease. The CDR3 runs from the conserved cysteine through the conserved F or W. D genes are given only for firm matches.

>TRBV4-3|TRBJ1-3|.
CASSQDTGTGNTIYF
TGCGCCAGCAGCCAAGATACAGGGACTGGAAACACCATATATTTT
>TRBV19|TRBJ1-5|.
CASSKQRSNQPQHF
TGTGCCAGTAGTAAGCAGCGGAGTAATCAGCCCCAGCATTTT
>TRBV7-9|TRBJ2-7|.
CASSLLGGVPYEQYF
TGTGCCAGCAGCCTACTAGGTGGGGTCCCCTACGAGCAGTACTTC
>TRBV4-1|TRBJ1-6|.
CASSQARGGFNSPLHF
TGCGCCAGCAGCCAAGCCAGGGGCGGCTTTAATTCACCCCTCCACTTT
>TRBV7-9|TRBJ2-7|TRBD1
CASSQSVGTGLSYEQYF
TGTGCCAGCAGCCAATCCGTCGGGACAGGCCTATCCTACGAGCAGTACTTC
>TRBV6-5|TRBJ1-3|.
CAGRRTLSGNTIYF
TGTGCCGGGAGAAGAACCCTCTCTGGAAACACCATATATTTT
>TRBV9|TRBJ1-2|.
CASSVESAGRYGYTF
TGTGCCAGCAGCGTAGAATCGGCGGGCCGCTATGGCTACACCTTC
>TRBV11-2|TRBJ1-2|.
CASSLGGPQNTF
TGTGCCAGCAGCTTAGGAGGGCCGCAAAACACCTTC
>TRBV9|TRBJ2-2|TRBD1
CASSVDERQGAPAPELFF
TGTGCCAGCAGCGTAGACGAAAGACAGGGGGCGCCAGCACCGGAGCTGTTTTTT
>TRBV29-1|TRBJ2-1|.
CSARTGLSYNEQFF
TGCAGCGCTAGGACGGGACTGTCCTACAATGAGCAGTTCTTC
>TRBV3-1/TRBV3-2|TRBJ2-5|.
CASSQGSGGWETQYF
TGTGCCAGCAGCCAAGGAAGTGGGGGCTGGGAGACCCAGTACTTC
>TRBV19|TRBJ2-1|.
CASNRAGYNEQFF
TGTGCCAGCAACCGGGCGGGGTACAATGAGCAGTTCTTC
>TRBV30|TRBJ2-2|TRBD2
CAWSAGLAGRELFF
TGTGCCTGGAGTGCGGGACTAGCGGGACGGGAGCTGTTTTTT
>TRBV4-3|TRBJ1-1|.
CASSPSRRLNTEAFF
TGCGCCAGCAGCCCGTCAAGGAGGCTGAACACTGAAGCTTTCTTT
>TRBV5-1|TRBJ2-7|.
CASSLLPRTYEQYF
TGCGCCAGCAGCTTATTACCCAGAACCTACGAGCAGTACTTC